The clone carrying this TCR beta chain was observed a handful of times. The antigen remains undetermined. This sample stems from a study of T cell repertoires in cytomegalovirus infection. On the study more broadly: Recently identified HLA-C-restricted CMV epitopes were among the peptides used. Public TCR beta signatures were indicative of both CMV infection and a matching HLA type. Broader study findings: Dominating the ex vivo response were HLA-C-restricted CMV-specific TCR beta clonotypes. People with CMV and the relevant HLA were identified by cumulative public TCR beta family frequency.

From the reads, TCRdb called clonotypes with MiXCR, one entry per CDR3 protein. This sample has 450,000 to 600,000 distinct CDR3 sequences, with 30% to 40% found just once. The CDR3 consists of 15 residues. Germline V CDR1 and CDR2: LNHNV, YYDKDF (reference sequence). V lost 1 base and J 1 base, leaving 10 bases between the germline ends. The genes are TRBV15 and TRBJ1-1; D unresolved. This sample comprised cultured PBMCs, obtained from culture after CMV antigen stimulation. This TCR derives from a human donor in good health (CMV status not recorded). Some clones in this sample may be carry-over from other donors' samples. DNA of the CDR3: TGTGCCACCAGCAGAGCGGGGTCAGGGAACACTGAAGCTTTCTTT. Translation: CATSRAGSGNTEAFF.